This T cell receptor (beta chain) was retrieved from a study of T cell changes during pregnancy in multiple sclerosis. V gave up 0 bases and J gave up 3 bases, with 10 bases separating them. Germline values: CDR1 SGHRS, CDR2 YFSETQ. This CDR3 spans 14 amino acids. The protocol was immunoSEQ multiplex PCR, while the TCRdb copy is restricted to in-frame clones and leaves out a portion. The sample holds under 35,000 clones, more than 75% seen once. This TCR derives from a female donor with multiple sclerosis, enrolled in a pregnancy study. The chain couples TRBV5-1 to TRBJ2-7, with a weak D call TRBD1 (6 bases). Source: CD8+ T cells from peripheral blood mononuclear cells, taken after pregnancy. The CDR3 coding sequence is TGCGCCAGCAGCTTGGGTCGCAGGGGCTACGAGCAGTACTTC. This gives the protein CASSLGRRGYEQYF.